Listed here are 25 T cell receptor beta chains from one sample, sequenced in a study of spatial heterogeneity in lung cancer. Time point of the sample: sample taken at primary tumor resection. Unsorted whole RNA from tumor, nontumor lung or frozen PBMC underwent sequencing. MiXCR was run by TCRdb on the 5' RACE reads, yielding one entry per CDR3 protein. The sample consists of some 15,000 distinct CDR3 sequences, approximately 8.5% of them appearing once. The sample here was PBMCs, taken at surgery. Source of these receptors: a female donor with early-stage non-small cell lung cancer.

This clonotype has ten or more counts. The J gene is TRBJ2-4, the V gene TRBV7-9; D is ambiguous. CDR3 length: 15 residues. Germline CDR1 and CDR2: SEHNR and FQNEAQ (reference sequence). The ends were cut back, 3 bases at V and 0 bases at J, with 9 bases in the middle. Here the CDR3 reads CASSFGFLAKNIQYF. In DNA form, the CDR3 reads TGTGCCAGCAGCTTCGGGTTCTTAGCCAAAAACATTCAGTACTTC. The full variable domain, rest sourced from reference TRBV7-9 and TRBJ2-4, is DTGVSQNPRHKITKRGQNVTFRCDPISEHNRLYWYRQTLGQGPEFLTYFQNEAQLEKSRLLSDRFSAERPKGSFSTLEIQRTEQGDSAMYLCASSFGFLAKNIQYFGAGTRLSVL.

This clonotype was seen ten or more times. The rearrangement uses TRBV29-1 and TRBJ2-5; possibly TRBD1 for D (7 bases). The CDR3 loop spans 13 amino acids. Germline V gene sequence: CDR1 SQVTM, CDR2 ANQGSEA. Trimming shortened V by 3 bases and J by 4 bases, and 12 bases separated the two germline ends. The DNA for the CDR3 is TGCAGCGTTGACCACAGGGGAGGAGAGACCCAGTACTTC. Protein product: CSVDHRGGETQYF.

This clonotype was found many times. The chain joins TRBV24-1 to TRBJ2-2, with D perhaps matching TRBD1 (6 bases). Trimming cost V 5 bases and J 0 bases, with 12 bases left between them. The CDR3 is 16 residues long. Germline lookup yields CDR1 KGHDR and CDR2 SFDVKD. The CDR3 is CATSGGNRANTGELFF. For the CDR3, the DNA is TGTGCCACCAGTGGGGGGAACAGGGCGAACACCGGGGAGCTGTTTTTT.

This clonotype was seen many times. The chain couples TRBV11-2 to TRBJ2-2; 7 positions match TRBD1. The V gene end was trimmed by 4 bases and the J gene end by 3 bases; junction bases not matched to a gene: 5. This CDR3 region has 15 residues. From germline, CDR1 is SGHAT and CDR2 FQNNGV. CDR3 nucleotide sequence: TGTGCCAGCAGCTGGGACAGAATCTACACCGGGGAGCTGTTTTTT. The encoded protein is CASSWDRIYTGELFF.

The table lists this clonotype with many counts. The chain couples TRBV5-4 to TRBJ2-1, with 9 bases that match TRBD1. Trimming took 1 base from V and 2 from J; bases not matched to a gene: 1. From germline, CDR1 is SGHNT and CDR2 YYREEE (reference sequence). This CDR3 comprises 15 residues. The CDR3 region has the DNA TGTGCCAGCAGCTTGTGGGACAGGGCCTACAATGAGCAGTTCTTC. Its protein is CASSLWDRAYNEQFF.

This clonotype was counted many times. CDR3 protein: CASSVDYREQYF. In nucleotides, the CDR3 is TGTGCCAGCAGCGTAGACTACCGAGAGCAGTACTTC. This chain links TRBV7-9 with TRBJ2-7; D is possibly TRBD2 (5 bases). V gave up 5 bases and J gave up 7 bases, with 12 bases separating them. This CDR3 region has 12 residues. The germline gives CDR1 SEHNR, CDR2 FQNEAQ (reference sequence).

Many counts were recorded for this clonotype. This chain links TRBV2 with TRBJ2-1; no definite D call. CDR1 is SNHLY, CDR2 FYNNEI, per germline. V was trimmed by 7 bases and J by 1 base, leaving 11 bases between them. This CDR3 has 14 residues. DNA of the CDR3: TGTGCCAGCACCCCCGAGCCTTCCTACAATGAGCAGTTCTTC. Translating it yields CASTPEPSYNEQFF.

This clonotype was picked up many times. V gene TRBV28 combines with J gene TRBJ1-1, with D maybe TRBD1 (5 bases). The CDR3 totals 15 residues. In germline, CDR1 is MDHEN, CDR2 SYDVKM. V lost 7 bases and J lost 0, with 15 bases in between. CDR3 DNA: TGTGCCAGCACTCCAGGGAGGGTTATGAACACTGAAGCTTTCTTT. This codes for CASTPGRVMNTEAFF.

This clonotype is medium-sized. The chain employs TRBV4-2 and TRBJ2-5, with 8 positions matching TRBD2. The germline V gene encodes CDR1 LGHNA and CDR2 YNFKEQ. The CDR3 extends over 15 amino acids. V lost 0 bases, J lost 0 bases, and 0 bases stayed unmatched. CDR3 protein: CASSQERGDQETQYF. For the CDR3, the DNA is TGTGCCAGCAGCCAAGAGCGGGGGGACCAAGAGACCCAGTACTTC.

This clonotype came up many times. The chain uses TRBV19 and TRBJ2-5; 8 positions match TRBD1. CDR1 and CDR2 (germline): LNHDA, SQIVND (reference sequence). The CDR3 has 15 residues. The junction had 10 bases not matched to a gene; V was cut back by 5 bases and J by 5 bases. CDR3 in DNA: TGTGCCAGTAGTCGCGTCCGGGACAGGATGGAGACCCAGTACTTC. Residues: CASSRVRDRMETQYF.

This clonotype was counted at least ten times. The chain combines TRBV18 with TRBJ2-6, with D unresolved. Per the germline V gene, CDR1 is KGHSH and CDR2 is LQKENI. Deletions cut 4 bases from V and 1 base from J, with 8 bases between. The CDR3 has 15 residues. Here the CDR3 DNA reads TGTGCCAGCTCACTTACCTATTCTGGGGCCAACGTCCTGACTTTC. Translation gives CASSLTYSGANVLTF.

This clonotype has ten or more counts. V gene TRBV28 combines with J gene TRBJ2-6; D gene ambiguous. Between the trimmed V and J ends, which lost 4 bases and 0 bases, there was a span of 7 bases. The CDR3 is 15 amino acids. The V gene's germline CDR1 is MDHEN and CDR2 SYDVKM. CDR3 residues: CASSSGSSGANVLTF. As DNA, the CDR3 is TGTGCCAGCAGTTCCGGGTCCTCTGGGGCCAACGTCCTGACTTTC.

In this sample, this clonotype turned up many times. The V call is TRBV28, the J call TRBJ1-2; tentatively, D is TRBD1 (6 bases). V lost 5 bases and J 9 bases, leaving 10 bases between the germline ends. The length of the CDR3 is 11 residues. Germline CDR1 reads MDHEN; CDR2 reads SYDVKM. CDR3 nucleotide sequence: TGTGCCAGCAGTGACAGGTCCCGCTACACCTTC. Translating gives CASSDRSRYTF.

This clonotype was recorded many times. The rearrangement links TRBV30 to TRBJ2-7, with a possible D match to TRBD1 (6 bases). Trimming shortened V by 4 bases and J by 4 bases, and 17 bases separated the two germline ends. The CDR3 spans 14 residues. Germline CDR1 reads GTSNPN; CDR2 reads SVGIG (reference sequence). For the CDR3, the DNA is TGTGCCTGGACTCCGGACAGTTTGATTTACGAGCAGTACTTC. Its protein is CAWTPDSLIYEQYF. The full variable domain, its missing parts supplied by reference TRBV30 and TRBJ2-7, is SQTIHQWPATLVQPVGSPLSLECTVEGTSNPNLYWYRQAAGRGLQLLFYSVGIGQISSEVPQNLSASRPQDRQFILSSKKLLLSDSGFYLCAWTPDSLIYEQYFGPGTRLTVT.

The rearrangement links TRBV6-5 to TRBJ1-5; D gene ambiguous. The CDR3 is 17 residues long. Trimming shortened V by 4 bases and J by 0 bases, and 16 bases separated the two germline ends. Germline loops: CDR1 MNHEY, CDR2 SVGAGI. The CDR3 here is CASSLTPPAYSNQPQHF. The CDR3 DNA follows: TGTGCCAGCAGTTTAACCCCACCAGCTTATAGCAATCAGCCCCAGCATTTT.

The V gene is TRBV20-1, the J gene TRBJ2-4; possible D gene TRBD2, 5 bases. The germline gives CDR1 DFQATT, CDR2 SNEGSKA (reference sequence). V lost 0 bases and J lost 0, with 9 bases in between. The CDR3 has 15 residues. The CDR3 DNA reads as TGCAGTGCTAGAGAATACGGGATAGCCAAAAACATTCAGTACTTC. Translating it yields CSAREYGIAKNIQYF.

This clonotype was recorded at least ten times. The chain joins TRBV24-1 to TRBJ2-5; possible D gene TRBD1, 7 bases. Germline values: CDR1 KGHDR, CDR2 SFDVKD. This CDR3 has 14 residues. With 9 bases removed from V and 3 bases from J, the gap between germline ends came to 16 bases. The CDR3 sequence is CATEDAGGKETQYF. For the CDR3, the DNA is TGTGCCACCGAAGATGCAGGGGGGAAAGAGACCCAGTACTTC.

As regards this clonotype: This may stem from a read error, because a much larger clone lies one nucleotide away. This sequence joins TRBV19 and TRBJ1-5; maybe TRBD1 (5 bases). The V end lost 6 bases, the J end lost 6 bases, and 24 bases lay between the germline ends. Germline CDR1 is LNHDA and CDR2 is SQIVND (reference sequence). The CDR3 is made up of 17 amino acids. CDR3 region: CASSRGWCVRESQPQHF. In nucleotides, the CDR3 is TGTGCCAGTAGCCGGGGGTGGTGTGTCAGGGAAAGTCAGCCCCAGCATTTT.

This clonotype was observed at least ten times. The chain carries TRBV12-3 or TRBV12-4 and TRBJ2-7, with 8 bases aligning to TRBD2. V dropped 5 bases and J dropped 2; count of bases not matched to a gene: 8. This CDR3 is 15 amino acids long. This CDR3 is CASSPPGLVTYEQYF. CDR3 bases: TGTGCCAGCAGTCCACCGGGACTAGTGACCTACGAGCAGTACTTC.

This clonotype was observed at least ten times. CDR3 sequence reads: CASSPTGLYEQYF. CDR3 nucleotide sequence: TGTGCCAGCAGCCCGACGGGCCTCTACGAGCAGTACTTC. The V gene is TRBV5-6, the J gene TRBJ2-7, with D unclear. Germline-derived CDR1 and CDR2 are SGHDT and YYEEEE. The V gene lost 4 bases and the J gene lost 3 bases, with 11 bases spanning the gap. The CDR3 is 13 residues long.

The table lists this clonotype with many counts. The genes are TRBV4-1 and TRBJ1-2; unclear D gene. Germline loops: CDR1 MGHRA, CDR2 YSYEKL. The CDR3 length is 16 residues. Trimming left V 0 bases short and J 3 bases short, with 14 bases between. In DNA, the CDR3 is TGCGCCAGCAGCCAAGATCACGGCCGGACCTACTATGGCTACACCTTC. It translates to CASSQDHGRTYYGYTF.

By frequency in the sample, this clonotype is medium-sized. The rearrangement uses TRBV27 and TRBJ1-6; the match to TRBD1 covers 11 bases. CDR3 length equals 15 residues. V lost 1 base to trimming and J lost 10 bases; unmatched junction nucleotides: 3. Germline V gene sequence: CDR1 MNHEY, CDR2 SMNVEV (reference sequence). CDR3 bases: TGTGCCAGCAGTTTATTTGGGACAGGGGGATCACCCCTCCACTTT. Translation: CASSLFGTGGSPLHF.

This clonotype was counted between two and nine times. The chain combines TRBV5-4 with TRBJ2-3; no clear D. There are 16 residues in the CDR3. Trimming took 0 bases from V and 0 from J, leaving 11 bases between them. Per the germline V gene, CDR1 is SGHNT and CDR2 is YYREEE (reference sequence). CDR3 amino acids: CASSLGGTSSTDTQYF. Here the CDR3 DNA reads TGTGCCAGCAGCTTGGGAGGAACGAGCAGCACAGATACGCAGTATTTT.

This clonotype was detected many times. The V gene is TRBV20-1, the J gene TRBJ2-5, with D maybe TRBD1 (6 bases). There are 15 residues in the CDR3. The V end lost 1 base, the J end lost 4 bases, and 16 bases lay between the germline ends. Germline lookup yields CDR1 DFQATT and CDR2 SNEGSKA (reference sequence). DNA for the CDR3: TGCAGTGCTAGAGGGGCAGGGGACCAGGGAGAGACCCAGTACTTC. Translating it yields CSARGAGDQGETQYF.

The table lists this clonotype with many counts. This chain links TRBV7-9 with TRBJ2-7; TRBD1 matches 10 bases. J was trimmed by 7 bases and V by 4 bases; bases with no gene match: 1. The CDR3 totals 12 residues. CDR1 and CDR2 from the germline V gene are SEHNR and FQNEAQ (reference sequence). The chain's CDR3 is CASSSGQGEQYF. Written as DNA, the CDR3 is TGTGCCAGCAGCTCGGGACAGGGGGAGCAGTACTTC.